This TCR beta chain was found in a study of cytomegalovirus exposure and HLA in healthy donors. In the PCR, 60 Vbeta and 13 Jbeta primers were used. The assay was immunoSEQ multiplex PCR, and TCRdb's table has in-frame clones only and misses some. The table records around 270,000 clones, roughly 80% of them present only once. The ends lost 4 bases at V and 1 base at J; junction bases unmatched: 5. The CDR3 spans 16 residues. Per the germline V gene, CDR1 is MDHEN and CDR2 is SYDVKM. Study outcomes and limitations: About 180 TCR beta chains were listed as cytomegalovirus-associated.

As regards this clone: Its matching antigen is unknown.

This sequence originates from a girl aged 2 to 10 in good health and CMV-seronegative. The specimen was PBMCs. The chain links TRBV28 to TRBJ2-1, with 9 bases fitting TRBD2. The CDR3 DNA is TGTGCCAGCAGTTATAGCGGGGGCCGGTCCTACAATGAGCAGTTCTTC. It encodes CASSYSGGRSYNEQFF.